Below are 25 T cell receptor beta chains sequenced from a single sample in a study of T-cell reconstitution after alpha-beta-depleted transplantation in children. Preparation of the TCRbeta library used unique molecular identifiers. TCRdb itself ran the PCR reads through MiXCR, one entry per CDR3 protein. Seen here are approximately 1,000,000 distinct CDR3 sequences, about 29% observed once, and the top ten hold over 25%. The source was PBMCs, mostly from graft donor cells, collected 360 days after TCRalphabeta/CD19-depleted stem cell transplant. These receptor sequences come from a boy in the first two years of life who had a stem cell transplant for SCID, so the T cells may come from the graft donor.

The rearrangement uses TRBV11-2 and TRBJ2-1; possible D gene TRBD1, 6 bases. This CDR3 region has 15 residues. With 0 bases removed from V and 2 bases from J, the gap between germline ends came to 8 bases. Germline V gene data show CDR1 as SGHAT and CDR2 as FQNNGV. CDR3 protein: CASSLEGQPYNEQFF. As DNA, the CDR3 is TGTGCCAGCAGCTTAGAAGGACAGCCCTACAATGAGCAGTTCTTC.

CDR3 in amino acids: CASSQVERGGLDEQFF. The CDR3, as DNA: TGTGCCAGCAGCCAAGTCGAGCGGGGGGGCCTGGATGAGCAGTTCTTC. This chain uses TRBV4-2 with TRBJ2-1, with TRBD2 matching over 10 bases. The CDR3 runs 16 residues. V shed 1 base and J 8 bases; nucleotides not matched to a gene: 8. CDR1 is LGHNA, CDR2 YNFKEQ, per germline.

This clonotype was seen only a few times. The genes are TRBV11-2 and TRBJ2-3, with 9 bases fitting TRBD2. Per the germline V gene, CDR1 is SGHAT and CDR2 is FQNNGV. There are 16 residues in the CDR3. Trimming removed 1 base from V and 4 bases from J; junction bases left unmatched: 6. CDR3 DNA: TGTGCCAGCAGCTTAGTGGCTAGCGGGGTCCCAGATACGCAGTATTTT. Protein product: CASSLVASGVPDTQYF.

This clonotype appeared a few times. The CDR3 sequence is CASSLQFGPGLPYEQYF. In DNA, the CDR3 is TGTGCCAGCAGCTTACAGTTTGGGCCGGGACTCCCCTACGAGCAGTACTTC. V gene TRBV7-8 combines with J gene TRBJ2-7; tentative D call: TRBD2 (6 bases). Germline V gene lookup returns CDR1 SGHVS and CDR2 FQNEAQ. Trimming cost V 2 bases and J 2 bases, with 19 bases left between them. This CDR3 is built from 17 residues.

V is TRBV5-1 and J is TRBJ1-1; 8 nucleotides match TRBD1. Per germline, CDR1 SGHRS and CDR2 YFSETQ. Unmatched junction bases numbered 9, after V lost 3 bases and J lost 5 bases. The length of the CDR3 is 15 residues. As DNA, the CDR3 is TGCGCCAGCAGCTGGCTTGGACAGGGCAGGACTGAAGCTTTCTTT. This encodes CASSWLGQGRTEAFF.

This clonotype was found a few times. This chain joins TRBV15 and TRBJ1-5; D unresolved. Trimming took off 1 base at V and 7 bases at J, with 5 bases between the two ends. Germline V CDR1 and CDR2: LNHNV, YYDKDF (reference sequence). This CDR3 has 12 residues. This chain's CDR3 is CATSRGLQPQHF. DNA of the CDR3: TGTGCCACCAGCAGAGGATTACAGCCCCAGCATTTT.

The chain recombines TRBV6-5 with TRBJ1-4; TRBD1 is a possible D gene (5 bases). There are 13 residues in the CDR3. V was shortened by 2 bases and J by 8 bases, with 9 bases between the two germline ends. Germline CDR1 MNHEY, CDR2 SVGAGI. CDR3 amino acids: CASSYGTGEKLFF. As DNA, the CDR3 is TGTGCCAGCAGTTACGGGACTGGGGAAAAACTGTTTTTT.

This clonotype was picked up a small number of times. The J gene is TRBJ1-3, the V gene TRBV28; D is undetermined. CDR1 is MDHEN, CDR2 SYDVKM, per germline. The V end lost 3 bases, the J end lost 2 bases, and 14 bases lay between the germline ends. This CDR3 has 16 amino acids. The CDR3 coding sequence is TGTGCCAGCAGTTTCCGCCTCGACCCTCCTGGAAACACCATATATTTT. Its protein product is CASSFRLDPPGNTIYF.

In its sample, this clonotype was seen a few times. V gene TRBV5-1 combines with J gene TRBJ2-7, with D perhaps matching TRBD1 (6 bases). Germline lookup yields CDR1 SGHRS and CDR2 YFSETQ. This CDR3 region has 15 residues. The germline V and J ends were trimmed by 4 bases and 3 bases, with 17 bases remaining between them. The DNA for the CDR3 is TGCGCCAGCAGCCAGCAGGGGAAGCTTTACTACGAGCAGTACTTC. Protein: CASSQQGKLYYEQYF.

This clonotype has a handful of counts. The CDR3 is CASSKRQGITSYNEQFF. The CDR3 DNA is TGTGCCAGCAGCAAGAGACAGGGAATTACCTCCTACAATGAGCAGTTCTTC. The rearrangement links TRBV7-2 to TRBJ2-1, with TRBD1 identical over 7 bases. CDR1 and CDR2 from the germline V gene are SGHTA and FQGNSA. Unmatched junction bases numbered 10, after V lost 5 bases and J lost 0 bases. The CDR3 has 17 residues.

CDR3 region: CASSVGGSKAYEQYF. CDR3 nucleotide sequence: TGTGCCAGCAGCGTAGGAGGGAGTAAGGCCTACGAGCAGTACTTC. This chain links TRBV9 with TRBJ2-7, with TRBD2 as a possible D gene (5 bases). CDR1 is SGDLS, CDR2 YYNGEE, per germline. Trimming left V 0 bases short and J 2 bases short, with 12 bases between. The CDR3 runs to 15 residues.

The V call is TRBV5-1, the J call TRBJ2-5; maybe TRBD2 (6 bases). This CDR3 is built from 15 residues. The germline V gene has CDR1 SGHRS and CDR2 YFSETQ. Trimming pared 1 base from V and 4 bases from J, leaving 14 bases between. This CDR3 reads CASSLIQGGGETQYF. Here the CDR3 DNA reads TGCGCCAGCAGCTTGATCCAGGGAGGAGGAGAGACCCAGTACTTC.

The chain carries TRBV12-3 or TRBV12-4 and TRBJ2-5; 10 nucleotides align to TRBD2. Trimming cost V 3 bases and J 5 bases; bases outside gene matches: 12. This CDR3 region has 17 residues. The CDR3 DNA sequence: TGTGCCAGCAGTTTTGGTAGCGGGGGGACCAGCGTGGAGACCCAGTACTTC. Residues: CASSFGSGGTSVETQYF.

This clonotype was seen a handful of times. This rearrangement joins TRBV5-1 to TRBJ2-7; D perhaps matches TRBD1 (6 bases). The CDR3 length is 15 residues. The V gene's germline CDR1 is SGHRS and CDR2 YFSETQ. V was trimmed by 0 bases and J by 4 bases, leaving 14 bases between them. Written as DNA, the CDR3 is TGCGCCAGCAGCTTGGCCGGGACACGGGATTACGAGCAGTACTTC. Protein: CASSLAGTRDYEQYF.

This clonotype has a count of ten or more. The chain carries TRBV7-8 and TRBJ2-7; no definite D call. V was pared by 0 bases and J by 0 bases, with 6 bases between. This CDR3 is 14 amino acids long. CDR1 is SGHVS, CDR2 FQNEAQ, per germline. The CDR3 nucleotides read TGTGCCAGCAGCTTAGCGGGGTTCTCCTACGAGCAGTACTTC. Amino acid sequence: CASSLAGFSYEQYF.

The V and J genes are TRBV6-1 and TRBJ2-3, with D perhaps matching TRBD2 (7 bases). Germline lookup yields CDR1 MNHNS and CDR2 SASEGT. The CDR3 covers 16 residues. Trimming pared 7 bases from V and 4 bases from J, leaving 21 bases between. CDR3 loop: CASKRGGGRSADTQYF. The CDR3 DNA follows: TGTGCCAGCAAAAGAGGGGGGGGGCGATCCGCAGATACGCAGTATTTT.

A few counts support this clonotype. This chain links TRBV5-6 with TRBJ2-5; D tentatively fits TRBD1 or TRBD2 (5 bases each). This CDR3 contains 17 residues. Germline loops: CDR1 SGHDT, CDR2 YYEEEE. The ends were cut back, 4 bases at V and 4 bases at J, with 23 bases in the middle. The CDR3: CASSPLLSSPRGETQYF. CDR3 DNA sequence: TGTGCCAGCAGCCCCCTCCTGTCTAGCCCGAGGGGAGAGACCCAGTACTTC.

The CDR3, as DNA: TGTGCCAGCAGCCTTGGACTCCCGGGGCGGAGTGAGACCCAGTACTTC. Its translation: CASSLGLPGRSETQYF. The J gene is TRBJ2-5, the V gene TRBV12-3 or TRBV12-4; D is perhaps TRBD1 or TRBD2 (5 bases each). This CDR3 spans 16 amino acids. Trimming cost V 6 bases and J 5 bases, with 22 bases left between them.

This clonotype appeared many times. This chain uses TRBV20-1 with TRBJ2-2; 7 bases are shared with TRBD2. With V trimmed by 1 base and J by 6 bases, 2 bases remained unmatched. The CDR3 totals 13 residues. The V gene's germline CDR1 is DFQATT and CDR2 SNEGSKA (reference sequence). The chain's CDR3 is CSARGGGSGELFF. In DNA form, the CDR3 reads TGCAGTGCTAGAGGGGGGGGGTCCGGGGAGCTGTTTTTT.

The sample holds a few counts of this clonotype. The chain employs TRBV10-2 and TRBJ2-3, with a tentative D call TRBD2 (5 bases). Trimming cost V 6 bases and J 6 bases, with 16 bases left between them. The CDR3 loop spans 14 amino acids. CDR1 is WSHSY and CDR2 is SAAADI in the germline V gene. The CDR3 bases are TGCGCCAGCAGACCCGGACTGCCGGGGGATACGCAGTATTTT. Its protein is CASRPGLPGDTQYF.

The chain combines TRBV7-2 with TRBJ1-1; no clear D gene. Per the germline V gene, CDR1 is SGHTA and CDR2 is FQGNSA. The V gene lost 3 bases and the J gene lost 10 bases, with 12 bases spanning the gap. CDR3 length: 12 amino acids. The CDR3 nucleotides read TGTGCCAGCAGCTTGGGGTCGGGGTTAGCTTTCTTT. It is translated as CASSLGSGLAFF.

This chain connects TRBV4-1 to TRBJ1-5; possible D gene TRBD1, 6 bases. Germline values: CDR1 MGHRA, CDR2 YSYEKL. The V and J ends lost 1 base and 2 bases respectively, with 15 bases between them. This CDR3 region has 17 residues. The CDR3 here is CASSQGFRGGGNQPQHF. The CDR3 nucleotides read TGCGCCAGCAGCCAAGGATTCAGGGGAGGAGGCAATCAGCCCCAGCATTTT.

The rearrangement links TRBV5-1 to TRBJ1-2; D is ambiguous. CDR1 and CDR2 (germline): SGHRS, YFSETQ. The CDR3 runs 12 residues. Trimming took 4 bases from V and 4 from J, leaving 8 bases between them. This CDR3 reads CASSASAYGYTF. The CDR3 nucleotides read TGCGCCAGCAGCGCGTCTGCCTATGGCTACACCTTC.

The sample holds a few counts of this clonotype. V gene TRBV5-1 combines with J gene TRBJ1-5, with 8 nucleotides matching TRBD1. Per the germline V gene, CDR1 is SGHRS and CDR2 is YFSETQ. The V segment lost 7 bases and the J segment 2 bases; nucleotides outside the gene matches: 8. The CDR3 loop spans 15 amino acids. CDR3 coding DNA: TGCGCCAGCCCCATGGACAGGGATGGCAATCAGCCCCAGCATTTT. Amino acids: CASPMDRDGNQPQHF.

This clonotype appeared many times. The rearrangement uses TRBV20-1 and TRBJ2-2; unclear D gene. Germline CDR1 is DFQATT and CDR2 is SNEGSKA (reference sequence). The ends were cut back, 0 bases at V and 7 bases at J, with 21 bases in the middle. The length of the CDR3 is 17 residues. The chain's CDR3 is CSARDVSSGPAYGELFF. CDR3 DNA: TGCAGTGCTAGAGATGTATCCAGTGGGCCTGCATACGGGGAGCTGTTTTTT.